This TCR beta chain stems from a study of beta chain features in type 1 diabetes. The study's findings and limits: VDJ junctions from patients with type 1 diabetes contained fewer insertions and more deletions. TCRB CDR3 length was moderately but significantly reduced in all four CD4+ subsets of Type 1 diabetes patients.

This clone was observed a few times. No antigen is known for it. Relative to the germline gene, one junction end is altered; a read error may explain this. Sequenced material consisted of expressed TCRB transcripts (all of the isolated RNA was reverse transcribed). Approximately 3.9 million reads per sample were averaged for naive, central memory and regulatory samples. Libraries were prepared by immunoSEQ multiplex PCR; TCRdb keeps only in-frame clonotypes and omits some of them. The sample yields 300,000 or so clones, approximately 9.9% seen once. Every participating donor gave one draw, a heparinised blood sample averaging approximately 120 mL. CDR3 length equals 13 residues. CDR1 is SQVTM and CDR2 is ANQGSEA in the germline V gene.

The J gene is TRBJ2-3, the V gene TRBV29-1, with TRBD2 matching over 7 bases. The sample consisted of central memory CD4+ T cells from blood. The TCR originated in a man aged 30-40 years with type 1 diabetes. The CDR3 reads CSVEATGLNTQYF. CDR3 in DNA: TGCAGCGTCGAAGCGACGGGACTAAATACGCAGTATTTT.